This T cell receptor (beta chain) originates from a study of T cell changes during pregnancy in multiple sclerosis (dated 2019 in TCRdb). In terms of the full investigation: The study examined how the T cell repertoire changed over the course of pregnancy in women with multiple sclerosis.

The CDR3, from cysteine to phenylalanine, totals 13 residues. Only the CDR3 region is kept as DNA, spanning 39 bases read in frame from base 1. V is pruned by 4 bases and J by 4 bases, leaving 1 base of the junction without a gene match. Per the germline V gene, SGHRS is the CDR1 and YFSETQ is the CDR2. Points on this clone: Its cognate antigen has yet to be identified. No qualities accompany the bases; no much larger clone lies one base away.

The library was produced with the immunoSEQ multiplex PCR assay. Here the immuneACCESS table is served through TCRdb, limited to in-frame sequences with V and J called. Missing clones are a known gap in these copies; in checked studies unresolved V genes cover under half, and the rest lacks a known reason. This sample comprises around 56,000 clones, about 91% of them detected only once. Under 2% of the sample comes from the top ten. The source material was peripheral blood, sampled after pregnancy. The chain employs TRBV5-1 and TRBJ2-2; the junction holds 7 bases that match TRBD2. The source is a female donor with multiple sclerosis, enrolled in a pregnancy study. The CDR3 reads CASSPGGTGELFF. Here is the DNA: TGCGCCAGCAGCCCGGGAGGCACCGGGGAGCTGTTTTTT.